The 19 T cell receptor beta chains below were found in one sample sequenced in a study of radiation and T cells in renal cell carcinoma. Time point noted: baseline pretreatment blood. Sample treatment: 15 Gy SBRT to primary tumor, nephrectomy 4 weeks later. The table came from immunoSEQ multiplex PCR; TCRdb's copy has only in-frame clones and leaves some out. The sample lists 100,000 to 150,000 clones, roughly 85% occurring once. The specimen comprised blood, sampled from a patient whose treatment included radiotherapy and nephrectomy. Receptors were obtained from a woman aged 55 to 70 with renal cell carcinoma.

The J gene is TRBJ2-7, the V gene TRBV25-1; TRBD1 or TRBD2 may be the D gene (5 bases each). Germline CDR1 MGHDK, CDR2 SYGVNS. The CDR3 runs to 14 residues. V lost 9 bases, J lost 4 bases, and 19 bases lay in between. CDR3 nucleotides: TGTGCCAGTAGCCGAGGGGATCTGGCATACGAGCAGTACTTC. Protein: CASSRGDLAYEQYF.

This sequence joins TRBV11-2 and TRBJ2-5, with 7 nucleotides matching TRBD1. Germline values: CDR1 SGHAT, CDR2 FQNNGV. The J segment lost 2 bases and the V segment lost 6 bases, leaving 6 bases of the junction unmatched. The CDR3 spans 14 residues. The CDR3 is CASSKGARQETQYF. CDR3 coding DNA: TGTGCCAGCAGTAAGGGGGCTAGACAAGAGACCCAGTACTTC. Supplemented by reference TRBV11-2 and TRBJ2-5, the full variable domain reads EAGVAQSPRYKIIEKRQSVAFWCNPISGHATLYWYQQILGQGPKLLIQFQNNGVVDDSQLPKDRFSAERLKGVDSTLKIQPAKLEDSAVYLCASSKGARQETQYFGPGTRLLVL.

The chain joins TRBV29-1 to TRBJ2-1; D unclear. Germline assignment: CDR1 SQVTM and CDR2 ANQGSEA. V gave up 4 bases and J gave up 6 bases, with 16 bases separating them. The CDR3 loop spans 14 amino acids. The CDR3, as DNA: TGCAGCGTTGGGTCCCCCTACACTATCAATGAGCAGTTCTTC. Its protein product is CSVGSPYTINEQFF.

The J gene is TRBJ1-1, the V gene TRBV7-2; maybe TRBD1 (5 bases). In germline, CDR1 is SGHTA, CDR2 FQGNSA. The CDR3 covers 13 residues. The ends were cut back, 6 bases at V and 6 bases at J, with 14 bases in the middle. CDR3 sequence reads: CASRGEGYAEAFF. CDR3 nucleotides: TGTGCCAGCAGGGGGGAAGGGTACGCTGAAGCTTTCTTT.

This clone has just a few counts. The sample contains more than one DNA sequence encoding this CDR3. The chain has TRBV9 and TRBJ2-1; D ambiguous. The CDR3 loop spans 12 amino acids. CDR1 and CDR2 from the germline V gene are SGDLS and YYNGEE. The V gene lost 3 bases and the J gene lost 4 bases, with 5 bases spanning the gap. CDR3 sequence (DNA): TGTGCCAGCAGCGGCCTGTACAATGAGCAGTTCTTC. This translates into CASSGLYNEQFF.

This clone was observed a handful of times. The chain joins TRBV19 to TRBJ1-5, with 11 bases fitting TRBD1. V lost 3 bases to trimming and J lost 0 bases; unmatched junction nucleotides: 4. From germline, CDR1 is LNHDA and CDR2 SQIVND (reference sequence). This CDR3 is built from 17 residues. The CDR3 spells CASSILDRGPSNQPQHF. CDR3 DNA: TGTGCCAGTAGTATCCTGGACAGGGGGCCTAGCAATCAGCCCCAGCATTTT.

The V and J genes are TRBV11-1 and TRBJ2-3, with TRBD2 matching 11 bases. The trim removed 5 bases at V and 4 bases at J, leaving 8 bases unmatched. The CDR3 has 16 amino acids. Germline V lookup: CDR1 SGHAT, CDR2 FQDESV (reference sequence). The CDR3 protein is CASSPIGLAGPDTQYF. For the CDR3, the DNA is TGTGCCAGCAGCCCGATCGGACTAGCGGGCCCAGATACGCAGTATTTT. The full variable domain, completed using reference TRBV11-1 and TRBJ2-3, is EAEVAQSPRYKITEKSQAVAFWCDPISGHATLYWYRQILGQGPELLVQFQDESVVDDSQLPKDRFSAERLKGVDSTLKIQPAELGDSAMYLCASSPIGLAGPDTQYFGPGTRLTVL.

The genes are TRBV9 and TRBJ2-2; D possibly corresponds to TRBD1 (5 bases). The CDR3 runs to 14 residues. V dropped 4 bases and J dropped 0 bases, with 7 bases sitting between them. Germline loops: CDR1 SGDLS, CDR2 YYNGEE. CDR3 amino acids: CASSPTANTGELFF. CDR3 nucleotides: TGTGCCAGCAGCCCGACAGCGAACACCGGGGAGCTGTTTTTT.

The chain uses TRBV7-6 and TRBJ1-1; no clear D gene. The CDR3 has 13 amino acids. Germline loops: CDR1 SGHVS, CDR2 FNYEAQ. The V and J ends lost 5 bases and 11 bases respectively, with 18 bases between them. Here the CDR3 reads CASSPTDGSRAFF. In nucleotides, the CDR3 is TGTGCCAGCAGCCCCACGGACGGGTCCAGGGCTTTCTTT.

The V call is TRBV28, the J call TRBJ1-1; 8 nucleotides align to TRBD1. V gave up 4 bases and J gave up 3 bases; unmatched junction bases: 7. CDR1 is MDHEN, CDR2 SYDVKM, per germline. The CDR3 sequence is 15 residues long. CDR3 DNA: TGTGCCAGCAGTTCCCAGGGGGCTTTCGACACTGAAGCTTTCTTT. Amino acid sequence: CASSSQGAFDTEAFF.

The rearrangement joins TRBV15 to TRBJ1-2; D not certain. Between the trimmed V and J ends, which lost 5 bases and 2 bases, there was a span of 9 bases. CDR1 is LNHNV and CDR2 is YYDKDF in the germline V gene (reference sequence). This CDR3 comprises 13 residues. CDR3 protein: CATSEVSNYGYTF. For the CDR3, the DNA is TGTGCCACCAGCGAGGTATCCAACTATGGCTACACCTTC.

The V and J genes are TRBV7-9 and TRBJ2-3; 7 positions agree with TRBD2. Looked up from germline, CDR1 is SEHNR and CDR2 is FQNEAQ (reference sequence). V shed 1 base, J shed 8 bases, and the junction held 15 bases outside the gene matches. This CDR3 is 17 amino acids long. CDR3 coding DNA: TGTGCCAGCAGCTTAGGCCCTAGCGGTCCCCGGTCTCCTACGCAGTATTTT. This translates into CASSLGPSGPRSPTQYF.

The chain recombines TRBV21-1 with TRBJ1-1. TRBV21-1 is a pseudogene locus. This CDR3 is built from 16 residues. CDR3 sequence: CASSKRWRIHNTEAFF. In DNA, the CDR3 is TGTGCCAGCAGCAAACGTTGGCGGATCCACAACACTGAAGCTTTCTTT.

The chain employs TRBV5-4 and TRBJ2-1, with D tentatively TRBD2 (5 bases). Germline V lookup: CDR1 SGHNT, CDR2 YYREEE (reference sequence). The CDR3 spans 15 residues. The germline V and J ends were trimmed by 1 base and 4 bases, with 12 bases remaining between them. CDR3 sequence reads: CASSLQDSRYNEQFF. As DNA, the CDR3 is TGTGCCAGCAGCTTGCAGGACTCCCGATACAATGAGCAGTTCTTC. Looking up the rest from reference TRBV5-4 and TRBJ2-1 gives the full variable domain: ETGVTQSPTHLIKTRGQQVTLRCSSQSGHNTVSWYQQALGQGPQFIFQYYREEENGRGNFPPRFSGLQFPNYSSELNVNALELDDSALYLCASSLQDSRYNEQFFGPGTRLTVL.

This clone was recorded once. The rearrangement uses TRBV28 and TRBJ2-7; 8 nucleotides align to TRBD1. The V gene's germline CDR1 is MDHEN and CDR2 SYDVKM. This CDR3 region has 13 residues. J was trimmed by 3 bases and V by 5 bases; bases with no gene match: 3. The chain's CDR3 is CASSTGTGYEQYF. Here the CDR3 DNA reads TGTGCCAGCAGTACCGGGACAGGCTACGAGCAGTACTTC.

V usage is TRBV29-1 and J usage is TRBJ2-7, with D possibly TRBD1 on 6 matching bases. Germline CDR1 SQVTM, CDR2 ANQGSEA. This CDR3 has 13 residues. Trimming took 5 bases from V and 3 from J, leaving 14 bases between them. The CDR3 coding sequence is TGCAGCGTTCGGGACACCGGACTCTACGAGCAGTACTTC. The encoded protein is CSVRDTGLYEQYF.

This clone was observed a single time. The chain uses TRBV27 and TRBJ2-7; D unclear. The CDR3 covers 16 residues. The germline CDR1 and CDR2 sequences are MNHEY and SMNVEV (reference sequence). The germline V and J ends were trimmed by 5 bases and 0 bases, with 17 bases remaining between them. DNA of the CDR3: TGTGCCAGCAGTACCCGTTGGCAGCGCCACTCCTACGAGCAGTACTTC. The encoded protein is CASSTRWQRHSYEQYF.

This clone was seen a handful of times. This sequence joins TRBV6-5 and TRBJ1-6; 7 bases fit TRBD1. This CDR3 contains 14 residues. From germline, CDR1 is MNHEY and CDR2 SVGAGI. The V and J ends lost 5 bases and 10 bases, in that order; junction bases with no gene match: 8. CDR3 protein: CASSPQGSSSPLHF. The DNA for the CDR3 is TGTGCCAGCAGTCCACAGGGGAGTTCGTCACCCCTCCACTTT.

The V gene is TRBV11-2, the J gene TRBJ1-1, with a tentative D call TRBD1 (6 bases). The CDR3 sequence is 14 residues long. Trimming took off 5 bases at V and 3 bases at J, with 13 bases between the two ends. In germline, CDR1 is SGHAT, CDR2 FQNNGV. CDR3 region: CASSRPQGYTEAFF. Written as DNA, the CDR3 is TGTGCCAGCAGCCGTCCGCAGGGGTACACTGAAGCTTTCTTT.